A selection of T cell receptor beta chains follows, all from one sample in a study of cytomegalovirus exposure and HLA in healthy donors. TCRdb's table, derived via immunoSEQ multiplex PCR, lists solely in-frame clones and lacks some. This table has 130,000 or so clones, approximately 82% appearing once. Sequences were obtained from PBMCs. These receptors came from a woman in her forties in good health and CMV-seronegative. Each CDR3 is given with its conserved first and last residue. The order of the fields is D gene, CDR3 length, V gene, clone size, J gene, CDR3 DNA, CDR3 protein. D genes are given only for firm matches. Not all rows give a size; the values are once, few, many and, for expanded clones, a class.

TRBD1	14	TRBV10-2	-	TRBJ2-3	TGCGCCAGAAGAACCGGGACAGGATTAGATACGCAGTATTTT	CARRTGTGLDTQYF
-	15	TRBV6-5	-	TRBJ2-1	TGTGCCAGCAGTCCACAGGGGGGGGTGTACAATGAGCAGTTCTTC	CASSPQGGVYNEQFF
TRBD2	16	TRBV7-3	-	TRBJ2-2	TGTGCCAGCAGCTTCGGACTAGCGGGAGTATCCGGGGAGCTGTTTTTT	CASSFGLAGVSGELFF
-	13	TRBV4-3	-	TRBJ2-7	TGCGCCAGCAGCCAAGACCACAGGTACGAGCAGTACTTC	CASSQDHRYEQYF
-	17	TRBV23-1	-	TRBJ1-4	TGCGCCAGCAGTCACGCGGTGCAGCAGGGGAAAAATGAAAAACTGTTTTTT	CASSHAVQQGKNEKLFF
-	14	TRBV7-6	-	TRBJ2-7	TGTGCCAGCAGCTTAAATCCAGGGGCCTACGAGCAGTACTTC	CASSLNPGAYEQYF
-	14	TRBV5-6	few	TRBJ2-5	TGTGCCAGCAGCACTGGGACATCTCAAGAGACCCAGTACTTC	CASSTGTSQETQYF
-	16	TRBV7-9	-	TRBJ1-3	TGTGCCAGCAGCCTTCAGGGATCGATCGCCGGAAACACCATATATTTT	CASSLQGSIAGNTIYF
-	15	TRBV5-6	few	TRBJ2-3	TGTGCCAGCAGCCAAGCCAGCGGAAACACAGATACGCAGTATTTT	CASSQASGNTDTQYF
TRBD2	13	TRBV7-9	-	TRBJ2-1	TGTGCCAGCAGCTTAGAAGGACTAGCATCGCCGTTCTTC	CASSLEGLASPFF
-	14	TRBV2	-	TRBJ2-3	TGTGCCAGCAGTCCGACAGTTGTCACAGATACGCAGTATTTT	CASSPTVVTDTQYF
-	14	TRBV18	once	TRBJ2-5	TGTGCCAGCTCACCGAGGACTAACCAAGAGACCCAGTACTTC	CASSPRTNQETQYF
-	13	TRBV10-1	once	TRBJ2-3	TGCGCCAGCAGTTCCCGCCTCCTTGAGACGCAGTATTTT	CASSSRLLETQYF
-	16	TRBV9	-	TRBJ1-3	TGTGCCAGCAGCGTAGCAAACAGTTTCTCTGGAAACACCATATATTTT	CASSVANSFSGNTIYF
TRBD2	17	TRBV7-3	-	TRBJ2-7	TGTGCCAGCAGCCCATCCTCCGGGACTAGCGGACATTACGAGCAGTACTTC	CASSPSSGTSGHYEQYF
-	12	TRBV19	once	TRBJ1-2	TGTGCCAGTACCGACCAGGGTCATGGCTACACCTTC	CASTDQGHGYTF
TRBD2	14	TRBV6-1	-	TRBJ2-7	TGTGCCAGCAGCATCGGGACTAGCGTGTACGAGCAGTACTTC	CASSIGTSVYEQYF
-	13	TRBV28	-	TRBJ1-2	TGTGCCACCAATACCGACAGCAACTATGTCTACACCTTC	CATNTDSNYVYTF
-	14	TRBV5-1	few	TRBJ1-4	TGCGCCAGCAGCATTGACATCGTCAATGAAAAACTGTTTTTT	CASSIDIVNEKLFF
-	14	TRBV5-1	once	TRBJ2-2	TGCGCCAGCAGCGCAGGGTCGAGAACCGGGGAGCTGTTTTTT	CASSAGSRTGELFF
-	15	TRBV7-2	-	TRBJ2-3	TGTGCCAGCAGCTTAGTTAGCGCGAACACAGATACGCAGTATTTT	CASSLVSANTDTQYF
-	13	TRBV12-5	-	TRBJ2-7	TGTGCTAGTGGTTTGGACGGTCCTTACGAGCAGTACTTC	CASGLDGPYEQYF
TRBD1	14	TRBV5-1	few	TRBJ2-7	TGCGCCAGCAGCACCCGGACAGGGAACTACGAGCAGTACTTC	CASSTRTGNYEQYF
TRBD1	16	TRBV5-4	-	TRBJ1-6	TGTGCCAGCAGCTCGGCAGGGGGCGCGGCCAATTCACCCCTCCACTTT	CASSSAGGAANSPLHF
-	14	TRBV6-1	-	TRBJ2-7	TGTGCCAGCAGTGAATTAGACAGGTCCTACGAGCAGTACTTC	CASSELDRSYEQYF
TRBD1	16	TRBV28	-	TRBJ1-2	TGTGCCACTTCCGGGGCAGGGGGCGGGAGTTACTATGGCTACACCTTC	CATSGAGGGSYYGYTF
-	16	TRBV7-2	-	TRBJ2-2	TGTGCCAGCAGCTTAGAGAATGGGATCGGGGGGCGTGAGCTGTTTTTT	CASSLENGIGGRELFF
-	15	TRBV2	-	TRBJ1-3	TGTGCCAGCAGTGAAGGGCAGGTTTCTGGAAACACCATATATTTT	CASSEGQVSGNTIYF
-	13	TRBV27	-	TRBJ2-1	TGTGCCAGCAGTCCGACAGGCTACAATGAGCAGTTCTTC	CASSPTGYNEQFF
-	15	TRBV5-1	-	TRBJ2-3	TGCGCCAGCAGCTTGGACCGTGCAGATACAGATACGCAGTATTTT	CASSLDRADTDTQYF
TRBD1	13	TRBV28	-	TRBJ1-2	TGTGCCAGCAGTGATCACAGGGGGCAAGGCTACACCTTC	CASSDHRGQGYTF
-	16	TRBV19	-	TRBJ2-3	TGTGCCAGTAAACCGAGGAGGGAGGCTAGCACAGATACGCAGTATTTT	CASKPRREASTDTQYF
-	15	TRBV7-9	-	TRBJ2-3	TGTGCCAGCAGCTTAGCAGGCGGAAACACAGATACGCAGTATTTT	CASSLAGGNTDTQYF
-	14	TRBV7-3	-	TRBJ2-1	TGTGCCAGCAGCCCCGCCCGTCGAGGTTATGAGCAGTTCTTC	CASSPARRGYEQFF
TRBD2	15	TRBV5-1	-	TRBJ2-1	TGCGCCAGCATCGACCTAGCGGGAACCGGCAATGAGCAGTTCTTC	CASIDLAGTGNEQFF
TRBD2	15	TRBV4-3	-	TRBJ2-7	TGCGCCAGCAGCCAACGGACTAGCGGGAACTACGAGCAGTACTTC	CASSQRTSGNYEQYF
-	12	TRBV7-2	-	TRBJ2-3	TGTGCCAGCAGCAGCGCCACAGATACGCAGTATTTT	CASSSATDTQYF
-	13	TRBV19	-	TRBJ2-1	TGTGCCAGTAGTTCAAAATTGATAGCGGAGCAGTTCTTC	CASSSKLIAEQFF
TRBD2	16	TRBV11-3	-	TRBJ2-2	TGTGCCAGTCCCCATCGTCGGGCGGGAGGAGTCGGGGAGCTGTTTTTT	CASPHRRAGGVGELFF
-	19	TRBV13	-	TRBJ2-6	TGTGCCAGCAGCTCAAATGCACCCTTCACTGTAACTGGGGCCAACGTCCTGACTTTC	CASSSNAPFTVTGANVLTF
TRBD2	21	TRBV4-1	-	TRBJ2-1	TGCGCCAGCAGCCGTTCTTTTCCGGGACTAGCGGGAGGGTTATCCCACAATGAGCAGTTCTTC	CASSRSFPGLAGGLSHNEQFF
-	11	TRBV2	-	TRBJ1-2	TGTGCCAGCAGGGAGATTTACGGCTACACCTTC	CASREIYGYTF
TRBD1	16	TRBV11-2	-	TRBJ2-7	TGTGCCAGCACCAAACCCCGACAGGGATTCGTCTACGAGCAGTACTTC	CASTKPRQGFVYEQYF
TRBD2	14	TRBV7-9	-	TRBJ2-4	TGTGCCAGCAGCCTGCTGCTAGCGGGAAACATTCAGTACTTC	CASSLLLAGNIQYF
TRBD1	17	TRBV5-1	few	TRBJ1-1	TGCGCCAGCAGCTTGGGAAATACCGGGACAGCGAACACTGAAGCTTTCTTT	CASSLGNTGTANTEAFF
TRBD1	14	TRBV5-1	-	TRBJ1-5	TGCGCCAGCAGCGCTGGGACAGGGGGCGTCCCCCAGCATTTT	CASSAGTGGVPQHF
-	13	TRBV7-2	-	TRBJ1-2	TGTGCCAGCAGCTTAACGCAAGAGTCTGGCTACACCTTC	CASSLTQESGYTF